This T cell receptor beta chain appears in the sequencing data of a study of identical twins. Study results and limitations: Cord blood beta clonotypes present at high abundance carried fewer insertions; no such pattern appeared in memory repertoires. Among monozygotic twins, out-of-frame TCR alpha sharing exceeded what models predicted.

Note on this clonotype: Its antigen is unknown.

Healthy Caucasian individuals made up all the donors. Template switching created a universal primer site, and the cDNA included unique molecular identifiers. TCRdb analysed the 5' RACE reads with MiXCR anew, one entry per CDR3 protein. The table shows roughly 690,000 distinct CDR3 sequences, with 5.5% to 6.5% occurring only once. The material sequenced was naive T cells sorted from blood. This clonotype was sampled from a man aged 18 to 30 in good health.

CDR3 sequence reads: CASGQAASTDTQYF. The CDR3 DNA is TGCGCCAGCGGCCAGGCGGCTAGCACAGATACGCAGTATTTT. This chain joins TRBV5-1 and TRBJ2-3; D unclear. Germline V gives CDR1 SGHRS, CDR2 YFSETQ. V lost 7 bases and J 0 bases, leaving 12 bases between the germline ends. The CDR3 has 14 residues.